Below are 14 T cell receptor beta chains sequenced from a single sample in a study of identical twins. TCRdb used MiXCR to reprocess the 5' RACE reads, holding one entry per CDR3 protein. The sample has around 550,000 distinct CDR3 sequences, approximately 14% seen once. These data were also filed under a second study, of yellow fever vaccine responses in identical twins.

What was sequenced was CD4+ T cells sorted from blood. The receptor set was obtained from a woman under 30 in good health.

This chain connects TRBV20-1 to TRBJ1-1, with D unclear. This CDR3 spans 11 amino acids. V was trimmed by 2 bases and J by 4 bases, leaving 5 bases between them. Germline-derived CDR1 and CDR2 are DFQATT and SNEGSKA (reference sequence). The CDR3 bases are TGCAGTGCTAGACACGGCACTGAAGCTTTCTTT. This gives the protein CSARHGTEAFF.

This clonotype was recorded a few times. V gene TRBV29-1 combines with J gene TRBJ2-3; D gene uncertain. CDR1 and CDR2 from the germline V gene are SQVTM and ANQGSEA. The CDR3 loop spans 12 amino acids. Trimming removed 8 bases from V and 0 bases from J, with 9 bases in between. The CDR3 loop reads CSPRYSTDTQYF. In nucleotides, the CDR3 is TGCAGCCCGAGGTATAGCACAGATACGCAGTATTTT.

This clonotype has at least ten counts. This sequence joins TRBV4-2 and TRBJ2-1, with D maybe TRBD1 (6 bases). Trimming removed 1 base from V and 4 bases from J, with 11 bases in between. The CDR3 covers 15 residues. CDR1 is LGHNA and CDR2 is YNFKEQ in the germline V gene. CDR3 DNA: TGTGCCAGCAGCCAAGGTGCCGGACAGTACAATGAGCAGTTCTTC. Encoded protein: CASSQGAGQYNEQFF.

V and J are TRBV5-1 and TRBJ2-2; 8 bases agree with TRBD1. The J segment lost 0 bases and the V segment lost 4 bases, leaving 5 bases of the junction unmatched. Germline assignment: CDR1 SGHRS and CDR2 YFSETQ. There are 16 residues in the CDR3. Here the CDR3 reads CASSIGQGTNTGELFF. The CDR3 DNA reads TGCGCCAGCAGCATCGGACAGGGAACGAACACCGGGGAGCTGTTTTTT.

This clonotype has just a few counts. The V and J genes are TRBV7-9 and TRBJ1-2; no definite D call. The V gene's germline CDR1 is SEHNR and CDR2 FQNEAQ (reference sequence). V lost 8 bases, J lost 4 bases, and 8 bases lay in between. The CDR3 has 11 residues. The CDR3 region has the DNA TGTGCCAGCGGTGGCACCTATGGCTACACCTTC. Its translation is CASGGTYGYTF.

This clonotype has a handful of counts. The chain links TRBV24-1 to TRBJ2-1, with TRBD1 identical over 7 bases. The germline V gene encodes CDR1 KGHDR and CDR2 SFDVKD. The CDR3 is 12 residues long. J was trimmed by 5 bases and V by 10 bases; bases with no gene match: 4. CDR3 protein: CATRQGDNEQFF. The CDR3, as DNA: TGTGCCACTCGACAGGGAGACAATGAGCAGTTCTTC.

This clonotype was picked up a small number of times. This chain connects TRBV5-1 to TRBJ2-1; no clear D gene. V dropped 0 bases and J dropped 5 bases, with 12 bases sitting between them. This CDR3 has 15 residues. CDR1 and CDR2 (germline): SGHRS, YFSETQ. The CDR3 coding sequence is TGCGCCAGCAGCTTGGTGGGCCCTAGGGACAATGAGCAGTTCTTC. It encodes CASSLVGPRDNEQFF.

This clonotype showed up just once. V is TRBV20-1 and J is TRBJ2-5, with TRBD2 as a possible D gene (5 bases). CDR1 DFQATT and CDR2 SNEGSKA come from the germline V gene (reference sequence). This CDR3 has 13 amino acids. The V gene lost 1 base and the J gene lost 4 bases, with 10 bases spanning the gap. The CDR3 loop is CSARGLAAETQYF. The CDR3, as DNA: TGCAGTGCTAGAGGGCTAGCCGCAGAGACCCAGTACTTC.

The chain links TRBV4-2 to TRBJ1-5; weak D call: TRBD1 (5 bases). Germline V gives CDR1 LGHNA, CDR2 YNFKEQ. This CDR3 spans 15 amino acids. V dropped 0 bases and J dropped 6 bases, with 12 bases sitting between them. The CDR3: CASSQDGAGGQPQHF. The CDR3 DNA reads as TGTGCCAGCAGCCAAGATGGGGCAGGTGGTCAGCCCCAGCATTTT.

The J gene is TRBJ2-1, the V gene TRBV15; perhaps TRBD2 as D (6 bases). Trimming left V 4 bases short and J 0 bases short, with 7 bases between. The CDR3 spans 14 residues. CDR1 and CDR2 (germline): LNHNV, YYDKDF (reference sequence). CDR3 DNA: TGTGCCACCAGCATGGGGGGCTCCTACAATGAGCAGTTCTTC. Protein: CATSMGGSYNEQFF.

The chain uses TRBV18 and TRBJ2-7; TRBD2 aligns across 7 bases. Unmatched junction bases numbered 2, after V lost 3 bases and J lost 3 bases. CDR1 and CDR2 (germline): KGHSH, LQKENI. The CDR3 is made up of 13 amino acids. The CDR3: CASSPGLNYEQYF. DNA of the CDR3: TGTGCCAGCTCACCGGGACTAAACTACGAGCAGTACTTC.

The gene calls are TRBV12-3 or TRBV12-4 and TRBJ2-7; D unresolved. The CDR3 is 14 amino acids. Trimming took off 3 bases at V and 3 bases at J, with 12 bases between the two ends. In DNA, the CDR3 is TGTGCCAGCAGTTTGTTTGGCGTTAACTACGAGCAGTACTTC. It specifies CASSLFGVNYEQYF.

A single count supports this clonotype. The CDR3 region is CASTPNAWATYEQYF. For the CDR3, the DNA is TGTGCCAGCACCCCGAACGCGTGGGCCACCTACGAGCAGTACTTC. V and J are TRBV3-1 and TRBJ2-7; D not certain. The germline V and J ends were trimmed by 7 bases and 2 bases, with 18 bases remaining between them. CDR1 LGHDT and CDR2 YNNKEL come from the germline V gene (reference sequence). The CDR3 has 15 amino acids.

This clonotype was observed a handful of times. The chain employs TRBV28 and TRBJ2-3, with 9 bases that match TRBD1. The CDR3 is made up of 19 amino acids. Germline V gene sequence: CDR1 MDHEN, CDR2 SYDVKM. V was pared by 5 bases and J by 4 bases, with 19 bases of the junction left unmatched. CDR3 loop: CASSRYQTGTGFVPDTQYF. CDR3 DNA: TGTGCCAGCAGTCGATATCAAACCGGGACAGGGTTTGTCCCAGATACGCAGTATTTT. Variable domain in full (rest from reference TRBV28 and TRBJ2-3): DVKVTQSSRYLVKRTGEKVFLECVQDMDHENMFWYRQDPGLGLRLIYFSYDVKMKEKGDIPEGYSVSREKKERFSLILESASTNQTSMYLCASSRYQTGTGFVPDTQYFGPGTRLTVL.